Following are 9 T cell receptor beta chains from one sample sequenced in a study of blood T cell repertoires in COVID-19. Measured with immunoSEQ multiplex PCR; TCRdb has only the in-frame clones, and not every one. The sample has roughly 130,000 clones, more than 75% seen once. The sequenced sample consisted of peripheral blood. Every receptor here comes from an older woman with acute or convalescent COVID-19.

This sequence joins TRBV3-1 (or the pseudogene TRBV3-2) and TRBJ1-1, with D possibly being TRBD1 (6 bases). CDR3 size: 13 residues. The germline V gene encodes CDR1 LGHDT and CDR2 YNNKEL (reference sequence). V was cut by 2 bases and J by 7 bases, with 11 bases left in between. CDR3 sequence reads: CASSQTGTYEAFF. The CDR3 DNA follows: TGTGCCAGCAGCCAAACAGGGACCTATGAAGCTTTCTTT.

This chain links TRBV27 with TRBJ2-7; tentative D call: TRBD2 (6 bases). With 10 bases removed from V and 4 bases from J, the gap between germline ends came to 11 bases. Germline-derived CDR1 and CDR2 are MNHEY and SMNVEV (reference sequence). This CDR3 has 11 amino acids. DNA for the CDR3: TGTGCCACTCGGGACTTGTACGAGCAGTACTTC. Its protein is CATRDLYEQYF.

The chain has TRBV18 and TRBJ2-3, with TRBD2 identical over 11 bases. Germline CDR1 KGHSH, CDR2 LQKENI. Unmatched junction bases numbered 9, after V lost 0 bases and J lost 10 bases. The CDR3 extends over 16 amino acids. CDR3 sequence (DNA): TGTGCCAGCTCACCACCGTTAGCGGGAGGGCCCGTTGCGCAGTATTTT. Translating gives CASSPPLAGGPVAQYF.

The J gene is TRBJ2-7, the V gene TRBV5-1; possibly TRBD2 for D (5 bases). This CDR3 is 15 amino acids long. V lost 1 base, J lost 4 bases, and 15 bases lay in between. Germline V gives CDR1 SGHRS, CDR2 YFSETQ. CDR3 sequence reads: CASSLSGGPGYEQYF. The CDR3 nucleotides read TGCGCCAGCAGCTTGAGTGGAGGTCCGGGGTACGAGCAGTACTTC.

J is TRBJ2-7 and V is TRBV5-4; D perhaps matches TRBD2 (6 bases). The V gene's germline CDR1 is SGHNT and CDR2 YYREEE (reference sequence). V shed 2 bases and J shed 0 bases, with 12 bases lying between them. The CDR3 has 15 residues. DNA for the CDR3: TGTGCCAGCAGCTTAGGCGGGGCCTCCTCCTACGAGCAGTACGTC. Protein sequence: CASSLGGASSYEQYV.

As DNA, the CDR3 is TGTGCCAGTAGCCCCCCAGGACAGAACACTGAAGCTTTCTTT. This encodes CASSPPGQNTEAFF. V gene TRBV19 combines with J gene TRBJ1-1, with D possibly TRBD1 on 5 matching bases. Trimming removed 6 bases from V and 1 base from J, with 12 bases in between. CDR1 is LNHDA and CDR2 is SQIVND in the germline V gene (reference sequence). The CDR3 sequence is 14 residues long.

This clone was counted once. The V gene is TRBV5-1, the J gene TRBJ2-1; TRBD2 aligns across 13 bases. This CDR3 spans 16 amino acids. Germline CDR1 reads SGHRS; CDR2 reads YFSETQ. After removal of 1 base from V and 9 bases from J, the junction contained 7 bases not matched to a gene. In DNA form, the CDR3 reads TGCGCCAGCAGCTTGACACTAGCGGGAGGGCCAGGTGAGCAGTTCTTC. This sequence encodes CASSLTLAGGPGEQFF.

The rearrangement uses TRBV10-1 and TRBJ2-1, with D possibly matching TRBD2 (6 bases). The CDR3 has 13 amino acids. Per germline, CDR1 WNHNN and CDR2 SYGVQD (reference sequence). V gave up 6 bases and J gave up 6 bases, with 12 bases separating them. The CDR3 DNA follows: TGCGCCAGCAGCGAGCACGGGGGCAATGAGCAGTTCTTC. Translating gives CASSEHGGNEQFF.

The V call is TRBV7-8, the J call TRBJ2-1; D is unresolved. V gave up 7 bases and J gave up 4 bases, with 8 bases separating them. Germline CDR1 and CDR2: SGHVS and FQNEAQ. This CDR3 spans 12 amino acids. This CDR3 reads CASNSDYNEQFF. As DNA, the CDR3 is TGTGCCAGCAACTCCGATTACAATGAGCAGTTCTTC.